The present T cell receptor (beta chain) was sequenced within a study of blood T cell repertoires in COVID-19. This CDR3 region has 14 residues. With 4 bases clipped from V and 7 bases from J, the junction kept 5 bases outside the gene matches. Germline CDR1 reads SGHRS; CDR2 reads YFSETQ. Original handling: Scientists estimated how many nucleated cells there were by amplifying reference gene primers. Repertoires were generated with immunoSEQ multiplex PCR, while TCRdb's copy carries only in-frame clones and drops some. That table gives V, J and clone size, and the DNA gave D and trimming. The sample shows 150,000 or so clones, approximately 90% of them seen only once.

This receptor was identified in a woman between 65 and 79 years old with acute or convalescent COVID-19. The chain employs TRBV5-1 and TRBJ1-6; TRBD1 agrees at 7 bases. Sequenced sample: peripheral blood. The CDR3 nucleotides read TGCGCCAGCAGCCTGGAGGGGGCCAATTCACCCCTCCACTTT. This translates into CASSLEGANSPLHF. The variable domain in full, with the rest retrieved from reference TRBV5-1 and TRBJ1-6, is KAGVTQTPRYLIKTRGQQVTLSCSPISGHRSVSWYQQTPGQGLQFLFEYFSETQRNKGNFPGRFSGRQFSNSRSEMNVSTLELGDSALYLCASSLEGANSPLHFGNGTRLTVT.